The next 19 T cell receptor beta chains were all read from a single sample in a study of OX40 agonist ivuxolimab in advanced cancers. Repertoires were generated with immunoSEQ multiplex PCR, while TCRdb's copy carries only in-frame clones and drops some. The sample consists of 96,000 or so clones, 90% of them appearing once. The starting material was CD4+ or CD8+ T cells sorted from blood, obtained in a trial of the OX40 agonist ivuxolimab. Receptor source: an adult with an advanced solid tumor such as melanoma, head and neck, liver or kidney cancer.

The genes are TRBV6-5 and TRBJ1-2, with 7 positions matching TRBD1. Germline lookup yields CDR1 MNHEY and CDR2 SVGAGI. Trimming removed 7 bases from V and 3 bases from J; junction bases left unmatched: 5. This CDR3 has 13 residues. The CDR3 region has the DNA TGTGCCAGCACCCGGACAGGCGACTATGGCTACACCTTC. This translates into CASTRTGDYGYTF.

This chain uses TRBV11-3 with TRBJ1-3; D unresolved. The germline V gene encodes CDR1 SGHNT and CDR2 YENEEA. This CDR3 contains 13 residues. The germline V and J ends were trimmed by 5 bases and 9 bases, with 14 bases remaining between them. Written as DNA, the CDR3 is TGTGCCAGCAGCACCGTTCGGGGAGTCACCATATATTTT. It encodes CASSTVRGVTIYF.

This clone was detected only once. The chain employs TRBV5-1 and TRBJ2-6; D is perhaps TRBD1 (5 bases). This CDR3 region has 16 residues. Looked up from germline, CDR1 is SGHRS and CDR2 is YFSETQ. V lost 1 base to trimming and J lost 0 bases, with 8 bases between them. CDR3 bases: TGCGCCAGCAGCTTGACAGGCGACTCTGGGGCCAACGTCCTGACTTTC. It encodes CASSLTGDSGANVLTF.

V is TRBV19 and J is TRBJ2-1; D uncertain. Trimming pared 0 bases from V and 0 bases from J, leaving 6 bases between. The CDR3 consists of 15 residues. The germline V gene has CDR1 LNHDA and CDR2 SQIVND (reference sequence). Here the CDR3 DNA reads TGTGCCAGTAGTATAGACGTAAGCTCCTACAATGAGCAGTTCTTC. Protein: CASSIDVSSYNEQFF.

The chain recombines TRBV30 with TRBJ2-3; unclear D gene. The CDR3 has 13 amino acids. V shed 2 bases and J shed 0 bases, with 6 bases lying between them. Germline CDR1 and CDR2: GTSNPN and SVGIG (reference sequence). The chain's CDR3 is CAWSFTSTDTQYF. The CDR3 coding sequence is TGTGCCTGGAGTTTTACTAGCACAGATACGCAGTATTTT.

The rearrangement links TRBV5-6 to TRBJ2-5; 12 nucleotides agree with TRBD2. After removal of 4 bases from V and 1 base from J, the junction contained 5 bases not matched to a gene. Germline V gene data show CDR1 as SGHDT and CDR2 as YYEEEE. This CDR3 is 16 amino acids long. The CDR3 here is CASSPTSGSPQETQYF. The CDR3 coding sequence is TGTGCCAGCAGCCCGACTAGCGGGAGCCCCCAAGAGACCCAGTACTTC.

The chain recombines TRBV2 with TRBJ1-1, with 10 bases lining up with TRBD1. J was trimmed by 3 bases and V by 6 bases; bases with no gene match: 4. Germline assignment: CDR1 SNHLY and CDR2 FYNNEI. The CDR3 contains 14 residues. The CDR3 loop reads CASRTGGAYTEAFF. DNA for the CDR3: TGTGCCAGCAGGACAGGGGGCGCGTACACTGAAGCTTTCTTT.

The rearrangement uses TRBV6-6 and TRBJ1-1; the D is unclear. The CDR3 has 13 residues. Per the germline V gene, CDR1 is MNHNY and CDR2 is SVGAGI (reference sequence). Between the trimmed V and J ends, which lost 6 bases and 3 bases, there was a span of 11 bases. The CDR3 loop is CASSITPYTEAFF. CDR3 bases: TGTGCCAGCAGCATCACACCGTACACTGAAGCTTTCTTT.

The chain links TRBV5-4 to TRBJ2-5; tentative D call: TRBD1 (6 bases). V lost 3 bases and J 2 bases, leaving 8 bases between the germline ends. CDR1 SGHNT and CDR2 YYREEE come from the germline V gene (reference sequence). The CDR3 covers 13 residues. This chain's CDR3 is CASSSDRQETQYF. The CDR3 coding sequence is TGTGCCAGCAGCTCTGACAGGCAAGAGACCCAGTACTTC.

CDR3 amino acids: CASSQAATSGSLETQYF. CDR3 DNA sequence: TGCGCCAGCAGCCAAGCAGCGACTAGCGGGAGTTTAGAGACCCAGTACTTC. The V and J genes are TRBV4-3 and TRBJ2-5, with 12 bases matching TRBD2. The germline V gene has CDR1 LGHNA and CDR2 YSLEER. V was clipped by 1 base and J by 4 bases; unmatched bases: 7. The CDR3 is 17 residues long.

V gene TRBV28 combines with J gene TRBJ2-1; 8 bases match TRBD2. Germline CDR1 and CDR2: MDHEN and SYDVKM. The CDR3 length is 15 residues. J gave up 8 bases and V 2 bases, and 8 bases lay outside the gene matches. The CDR3 reads CASSLIREGLDEQFF. DNA for the CDR3: TGTGCCAGCAGTTTAATCCGGGAGGGCCTGGATGAGCAGTTCTTC.

J is TRBJ1-2 and V is TRBV19, with D uncertain. Trimming left V 7 bases short and J 8 bases short, with 14 bases between. The CDR3 covers 12 residues. Germline-derived CDR1 and CDR2 are LNHDA and SQIVND (reference sequence). The CDR3 loop is CASTPRGEGYTF. DNA for the CDR3: TGTGCCAGTACCCCCCGGGGAGAAGGCTACACCTTC.

The chain has TRBV6-5 and TRBJ2-7; D is unclear. The germline gives CDR1 MNHEY, CDR2 SVGAGI. V lost 4 bases to trimming and J lost 4 bases, with 8 bases between them. The CDR3 extends over 12 amino acids. The CDR3 region is CASSSWGYEQYF. The CDR3 nucleotides are TGTGCCAGCAGTTCTTGGGGTTACGAGCAGTACTTC.

V is TRBV19 and J is TRBJ2-3; 9 bases are a match to TRBD1. Per germline, CDR1 LNHDA and CDR2 SQIVND (reference sequence). V dropped 4 bases and J dropped 2; count of bases not matched to a gene: 7. The CDR3 covers 16 residues. The CDR3 protein is CASSRTGAYSTDTQYF. CDR3 DNA: TGTGCCAGTAGTAGGACAGGGGCTTACTCCACAGATACGCAGTATTTT.

CDR3 bases: TGTGCCAGCAGCCAAGATTGGTCTAGCGGGGGCCAAGAGACCCAGTACTTC. This codes for CASSQDWSSGGQETQYF. The chain has TRBV4-2 and TRBJ2-5, with 10 nucleotides matching TRBD2. J gave up 1 base and V 0 bases, and 5 bases lay outside the gene matches. The CDR3 totals 17 residues. The V gene's germline CDR1 is LGHNA and CDR2 YNFKEQ.

The chain carries TRBV6-6 and TRBJ1-1; no clear D. Germline CDR1 and CDR2: MNHNY and SVGAGI (reference sequence). V lost 8 bases and J lost 4, with 14 bases in between. This CDR3 comprises 13 residues. The CDR3 spells CASVGSVSTEAFF. CDR3 bases: TGTGCCAGCGTTGGCTCGGTGAGCACTGAAGCTTTCTTT.

V usage is TRBV30 and J usage is TRBJ2-1; D is unclear. The CDR3 runs to 16 residues. Germline CDR1 is GTSNPN and CDR2 is SVGIG (reference sequence). Between the trimmed V and J ends, which lost 0 bases and 2 bases, there was a span of 14 bases. CDR3 in amino acids: CAWSVLMASPYNEQFF. The CDR3 DNA reads TGTGCCTGGAGTGTACTAATGGCATCGCCCTACAATGAGCAGTTCTTC.

The chain joins TRBV7-6 to TRBJ2-1; unclear D gene. The germline V gene has CDR1 SGHVS and CDR2 FNYEAQ. Deletions cut 5 bases from V and 1 base from J, with 21 bases between. The CDR3 is 18 amino acids. CDR3 loop: CASSRNRADLFSYNEQFF. DNA of the CDR3: TGTGCCAGCAGCCGTAACCGGGCCGACCTTTTTTCCTACAATGAGCAGTTCTTC. Combining the CDR3 with reference TRBV7-6 and TRBJ2-1 gives the whole variable domain GAGVSQSPRYKVTKRGQDVALRCDPISGHVSLYWYRQALGQGPEFLTYFNYEAQQDKSGLPNDRFSAERPEGSISTLTIQRTEQRDSAMYRCASSRNRADLFSYNEQFFGPGTRLTVL.

This clone came up once. The gene calls are TRBV6-5 and TRBJ2-7; D gene unclear. The V and J ends lost 7 bases and 2 bases respectively, with 6 bases between them. The germline gives CDR1 MNHEY, CDR2 SVGAGI. The CDR3 spans 11 residues. The CDR3: CASTMTYEQYF. In DNA form, the CDR3 reads TGTGCCAGCACTATGACCTACGAGCAGTACTTC.